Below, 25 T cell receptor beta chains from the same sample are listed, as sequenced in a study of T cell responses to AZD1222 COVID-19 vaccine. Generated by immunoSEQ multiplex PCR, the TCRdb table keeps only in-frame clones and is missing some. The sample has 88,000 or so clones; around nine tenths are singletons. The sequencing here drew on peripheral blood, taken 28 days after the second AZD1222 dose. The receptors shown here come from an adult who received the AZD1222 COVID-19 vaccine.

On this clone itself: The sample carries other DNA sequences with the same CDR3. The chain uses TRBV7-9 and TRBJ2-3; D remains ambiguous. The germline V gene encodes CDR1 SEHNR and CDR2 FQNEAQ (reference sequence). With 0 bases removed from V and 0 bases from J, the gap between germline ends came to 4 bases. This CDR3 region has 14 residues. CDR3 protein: CASSLALSTDTQYF. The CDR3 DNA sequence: TGTGCCAGCAGCTTAGCCCTTAGCACAGATACGCAGTATTTT. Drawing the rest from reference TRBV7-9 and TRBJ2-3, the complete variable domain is DTGVSQNPRHKITKRGQNVTFRCDPISEHNRLYWYRQTLGQGPEFLTYFQNEAQLEKSRLLSDRFSAERPKGSFSTLEIQRTEQGDSAMYLCASSLALSTDTQYFGPGTRLTVL.

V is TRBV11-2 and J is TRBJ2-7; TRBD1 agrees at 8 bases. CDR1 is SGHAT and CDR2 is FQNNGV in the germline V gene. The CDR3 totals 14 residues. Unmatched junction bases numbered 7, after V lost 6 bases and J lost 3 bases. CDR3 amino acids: CASRPTGGSYEQYF. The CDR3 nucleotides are TGTGCCAGCAGACCTACAGGGGGGAGCTACGAGCAGTACTTC.

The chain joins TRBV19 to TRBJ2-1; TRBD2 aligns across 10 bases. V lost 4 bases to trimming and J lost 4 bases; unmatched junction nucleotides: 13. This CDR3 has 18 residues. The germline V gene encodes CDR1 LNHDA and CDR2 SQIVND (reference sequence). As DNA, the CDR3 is TGTGCCAGTAGTAACAGCGGGGGGGCATCTACAGGATACAATGAGCAGTTCTTC. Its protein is CASSNSGGASTGYNEQFF. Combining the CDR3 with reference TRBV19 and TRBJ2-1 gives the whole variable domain DGGITQSPKYLFRKEGQNVTLSCEQNLNHDAMYWYRQDPGQGLRLIYYSQIVNDFQKGDIAEGYSVSREKKESFPLTVTSAQKNPTAFYLCASSNSGGASTGYNEQFFGPGTRLTVL.

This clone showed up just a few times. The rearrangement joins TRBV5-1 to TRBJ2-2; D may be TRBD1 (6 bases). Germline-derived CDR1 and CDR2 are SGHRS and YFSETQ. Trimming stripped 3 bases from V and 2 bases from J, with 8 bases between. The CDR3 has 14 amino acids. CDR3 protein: CASSSQGNTGELFF. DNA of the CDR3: TGCGCCAGCAGCTCACAGGGAAACACCGGGGAGCTGTTTTTT. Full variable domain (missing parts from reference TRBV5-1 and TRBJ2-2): KAGVTQTPRYLIKTRGQQVTLSCSPISGHRSVSWYQQTPGQGLQFLFEYFSETQRNKGNFPGRFSGRQFSNSRSEMNVSTLELGDSALYLCASSSQGNTGELFFGEGSRLTVL.

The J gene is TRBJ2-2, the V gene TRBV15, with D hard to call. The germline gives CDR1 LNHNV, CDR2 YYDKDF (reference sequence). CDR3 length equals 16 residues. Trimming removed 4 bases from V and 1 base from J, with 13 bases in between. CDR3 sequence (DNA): TGTGCCACCAGCAAAGGTCAGGCCGGGAACACCGGGGAGCTGTTTTTT. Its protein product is CATSKGQAGNTGELFF.

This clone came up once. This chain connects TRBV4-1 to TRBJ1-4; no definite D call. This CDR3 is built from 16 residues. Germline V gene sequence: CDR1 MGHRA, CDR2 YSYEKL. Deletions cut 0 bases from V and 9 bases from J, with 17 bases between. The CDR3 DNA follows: TGCGCCAGCAGCCAAGATGACGGGAGCTCAATGAAAAAACTGTTTTTT. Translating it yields CASSQDDGSSMKKLFF.

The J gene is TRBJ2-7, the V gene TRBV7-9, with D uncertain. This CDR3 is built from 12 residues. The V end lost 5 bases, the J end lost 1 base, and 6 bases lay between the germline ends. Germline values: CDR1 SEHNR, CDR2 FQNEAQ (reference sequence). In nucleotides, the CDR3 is TGTGCCAGCAGCCAAGGGTCCTACGAGCAGTACTTC. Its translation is CASSQGSYEQYF.

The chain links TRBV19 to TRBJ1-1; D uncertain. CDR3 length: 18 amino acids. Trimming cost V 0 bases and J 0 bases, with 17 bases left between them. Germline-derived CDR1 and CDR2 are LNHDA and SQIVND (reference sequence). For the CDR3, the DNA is TGTGCCAGTAGTATAGATAGGCTTGAACCCTCGGTGAACACTGAAGCTTTCTTT. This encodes CASSIDRLEPSVNTEAFF.

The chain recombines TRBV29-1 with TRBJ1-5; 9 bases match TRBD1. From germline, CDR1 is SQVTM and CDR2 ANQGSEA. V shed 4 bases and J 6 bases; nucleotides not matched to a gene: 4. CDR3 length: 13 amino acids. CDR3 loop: CSVGGQGGQPQHF. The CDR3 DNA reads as TGCAGCGTTGGGGGACAGGGAGGTCAGCCCCAGCATTTT. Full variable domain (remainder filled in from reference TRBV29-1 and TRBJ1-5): SAVISQKPSRDICQRGTSLTIQCQVDSQVTMMFWYRQQPGQSLTLIATANQGSEATYESGFVIDKFPISRPNLTFSTLTVSNMSPEDSSIYLCSVGGQGGQPQHFGDGTRLSIL.

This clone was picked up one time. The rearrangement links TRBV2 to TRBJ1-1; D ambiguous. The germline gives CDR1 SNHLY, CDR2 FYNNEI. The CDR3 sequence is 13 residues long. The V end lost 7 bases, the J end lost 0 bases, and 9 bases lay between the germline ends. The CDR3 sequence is CASTVQMNTEAFF. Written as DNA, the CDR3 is TGTGCCAGCACGGTACAGATGAACACTGAAGCTTTCTTT.

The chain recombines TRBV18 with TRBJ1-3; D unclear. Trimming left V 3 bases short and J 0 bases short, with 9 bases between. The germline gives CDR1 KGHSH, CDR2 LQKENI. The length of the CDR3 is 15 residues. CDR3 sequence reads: CASSPTRSSGNTIYF. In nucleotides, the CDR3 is TGTGCCAGCTCACCGACAAGGAGCTCTGGAAACACCATATATTTT.

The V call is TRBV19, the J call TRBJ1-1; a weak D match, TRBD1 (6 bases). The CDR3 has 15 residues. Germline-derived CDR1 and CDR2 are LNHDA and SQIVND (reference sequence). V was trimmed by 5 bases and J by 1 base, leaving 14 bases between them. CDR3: CASSPPGHKNTEAFF. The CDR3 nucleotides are TGTGCCAGTAGTCCTCCGGGACATAAGAACACTGAAGCTTTCTTT.

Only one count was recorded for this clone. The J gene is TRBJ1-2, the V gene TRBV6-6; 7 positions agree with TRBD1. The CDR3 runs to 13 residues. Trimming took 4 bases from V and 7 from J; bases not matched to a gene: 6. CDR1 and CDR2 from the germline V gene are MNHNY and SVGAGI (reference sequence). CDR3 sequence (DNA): TGTGCCAGCAGTTCAGGACAGGTCGGTGGCTACACCTTC. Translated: CASSSGQVGGYTF.

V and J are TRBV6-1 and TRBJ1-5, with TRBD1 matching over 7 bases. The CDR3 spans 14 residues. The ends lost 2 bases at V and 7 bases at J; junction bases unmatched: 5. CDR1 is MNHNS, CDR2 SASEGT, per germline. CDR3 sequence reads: CASSERGLGQPQHF. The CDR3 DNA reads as TGTGCCAGCAGTGAAAGGGGGCTCGGACAGCCCCAGCATTTT.

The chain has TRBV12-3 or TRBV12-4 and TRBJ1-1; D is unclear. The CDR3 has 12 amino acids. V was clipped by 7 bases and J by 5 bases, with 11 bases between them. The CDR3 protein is CASTPVGTEAFF. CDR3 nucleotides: TGTGCCAGCACTCCTGTGGGTACTGAAGCTTTCTTT.

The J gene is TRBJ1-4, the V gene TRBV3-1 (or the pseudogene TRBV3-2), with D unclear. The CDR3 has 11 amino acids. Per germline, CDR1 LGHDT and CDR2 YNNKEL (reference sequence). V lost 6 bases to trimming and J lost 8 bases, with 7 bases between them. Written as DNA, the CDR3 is TGTGCCAGCAGTTTCGGGGAAAAACTGTTTTTT. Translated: CASSFGEKLFF.

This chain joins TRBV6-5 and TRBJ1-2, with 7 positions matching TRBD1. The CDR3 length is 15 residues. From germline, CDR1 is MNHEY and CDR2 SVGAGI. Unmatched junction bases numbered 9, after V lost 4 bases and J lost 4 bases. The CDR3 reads CASSSSGRGPYGYTF. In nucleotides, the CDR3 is TGTGCCAGCAGTTCCTCGGGAAGGGGGCCCTATGGCTACACCTTC.

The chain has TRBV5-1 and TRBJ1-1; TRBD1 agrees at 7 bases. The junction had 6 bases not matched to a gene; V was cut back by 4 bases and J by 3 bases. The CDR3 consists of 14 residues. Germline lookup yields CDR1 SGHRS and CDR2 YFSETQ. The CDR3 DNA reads TGCGCCAGCAGCCCGACAGGGCTCTACACTGAAGCTTTCTTT. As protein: CASSPTGLYTEAFF.

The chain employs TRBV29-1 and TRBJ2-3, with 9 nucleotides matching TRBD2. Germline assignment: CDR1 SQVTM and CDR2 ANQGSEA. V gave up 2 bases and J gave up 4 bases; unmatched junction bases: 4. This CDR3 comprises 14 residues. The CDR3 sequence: CSVEISGGSDTQYF. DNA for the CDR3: TGCAGCGTTGAAATCAGCGGGGGGTCAGATACGCAGTATTTT.

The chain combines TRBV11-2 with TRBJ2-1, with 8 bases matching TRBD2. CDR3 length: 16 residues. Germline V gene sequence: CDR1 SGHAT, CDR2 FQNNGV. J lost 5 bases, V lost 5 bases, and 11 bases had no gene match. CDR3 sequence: CASSPRGAGGNNEQFF. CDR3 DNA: TGTGCCAGCAGCCCCCGAGGCGCGGGGGGAAACAATGAGCAGTTCTTC. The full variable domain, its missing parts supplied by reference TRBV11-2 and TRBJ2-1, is EAGVAQSPRYKIIEKRQSVAFWCNPISGHATLYWYQQILGQGPKLLIQFQNNGVVDDSQLPKDRFSAERLKGVDSTLKIQPAKLEDSAVYLCASSPRGAGGNNEQFFGPGTRLTVL.

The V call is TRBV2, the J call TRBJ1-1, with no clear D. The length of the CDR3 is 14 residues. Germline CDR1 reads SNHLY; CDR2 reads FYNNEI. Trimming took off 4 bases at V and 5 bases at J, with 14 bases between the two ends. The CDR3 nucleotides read TGTGCCAGCAGTGGGCTTGACATGGGGACTGAAGCTTTCTTT. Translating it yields CASSGLDMGTEAFF.

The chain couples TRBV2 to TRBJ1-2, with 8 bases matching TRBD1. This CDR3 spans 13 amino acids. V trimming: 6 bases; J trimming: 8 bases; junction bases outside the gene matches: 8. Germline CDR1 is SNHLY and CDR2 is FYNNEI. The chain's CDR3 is CASRPQGAGGYTF. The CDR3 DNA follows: TGTGCCAGCAGACCCCAGGGGGCGGGAGGCTACACCTTC.

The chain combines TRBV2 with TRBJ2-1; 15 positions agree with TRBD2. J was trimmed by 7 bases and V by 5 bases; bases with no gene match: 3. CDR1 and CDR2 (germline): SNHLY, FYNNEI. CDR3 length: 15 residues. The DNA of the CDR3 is TGTGCCAGCAGTCGGACTAGCGGGGGGGTAAATGAGCAGTTCTTC. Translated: CASSRTSGGVNEQFF. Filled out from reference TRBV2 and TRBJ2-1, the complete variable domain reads EPEVTQTPSHQVTQMGQEVILRCVPISNHLYFYWYRQILGQKVEFLVSFYNNEISEKSEIFDDQFSVERPDGSNFTLKIRSTKLEDSAMYFCASSRTSGGVNEQFFGPGTRLTVL.

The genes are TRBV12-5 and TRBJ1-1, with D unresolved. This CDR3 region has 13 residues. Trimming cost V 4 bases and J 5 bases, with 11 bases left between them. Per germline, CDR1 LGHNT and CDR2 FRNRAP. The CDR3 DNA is TGTGCTAGTGGTTCTTCAACGGGTACTGAAGCTTTCTTT. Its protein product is CASGSSTGTEAFF.

CDR3 nucleotides: TGTGCCAGCAGCTTGGGGGGTACTAATGAAAAACTGTTTTTT. As protein: CASSLGGTNEKLFF. The V call is TRBV5-4, the J call TRBJ1-4; no firm D call. CDR1 is SGHNT, CDR2 YYREEE, per germline (reference sequence). The CDR3 covers 14 residues. Trimming pared 0 bases from V and 2 bases from J, leaving 5 bases between.